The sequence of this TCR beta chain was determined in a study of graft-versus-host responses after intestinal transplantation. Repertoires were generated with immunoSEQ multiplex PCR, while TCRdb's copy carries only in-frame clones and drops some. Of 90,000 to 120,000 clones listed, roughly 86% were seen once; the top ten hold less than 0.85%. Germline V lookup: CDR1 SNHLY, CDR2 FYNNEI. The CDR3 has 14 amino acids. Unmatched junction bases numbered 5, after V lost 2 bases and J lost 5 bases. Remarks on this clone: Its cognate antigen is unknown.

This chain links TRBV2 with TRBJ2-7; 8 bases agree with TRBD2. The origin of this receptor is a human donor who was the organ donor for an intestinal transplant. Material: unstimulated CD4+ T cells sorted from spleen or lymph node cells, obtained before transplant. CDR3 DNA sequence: TGTGCCAGCAGTGAATACGGGAGGGCCCACGAGCAGTACTTC. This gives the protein CASSEYGRAHEQYF.